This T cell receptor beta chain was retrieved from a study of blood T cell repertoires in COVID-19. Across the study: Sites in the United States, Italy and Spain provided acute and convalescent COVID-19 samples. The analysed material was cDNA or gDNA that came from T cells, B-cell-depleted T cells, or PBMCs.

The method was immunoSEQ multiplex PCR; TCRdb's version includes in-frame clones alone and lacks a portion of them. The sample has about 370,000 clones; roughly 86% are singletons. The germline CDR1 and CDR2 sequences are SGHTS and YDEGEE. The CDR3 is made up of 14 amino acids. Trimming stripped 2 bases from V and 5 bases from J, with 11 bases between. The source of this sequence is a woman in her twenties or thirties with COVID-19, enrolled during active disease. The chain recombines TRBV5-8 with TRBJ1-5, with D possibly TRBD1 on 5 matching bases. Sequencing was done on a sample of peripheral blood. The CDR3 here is CASSFGSGHQPQHF. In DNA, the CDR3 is TGTGCCAGCAGCTTCGGTTCAGGGCATCAGCCCCAGCATTTT.